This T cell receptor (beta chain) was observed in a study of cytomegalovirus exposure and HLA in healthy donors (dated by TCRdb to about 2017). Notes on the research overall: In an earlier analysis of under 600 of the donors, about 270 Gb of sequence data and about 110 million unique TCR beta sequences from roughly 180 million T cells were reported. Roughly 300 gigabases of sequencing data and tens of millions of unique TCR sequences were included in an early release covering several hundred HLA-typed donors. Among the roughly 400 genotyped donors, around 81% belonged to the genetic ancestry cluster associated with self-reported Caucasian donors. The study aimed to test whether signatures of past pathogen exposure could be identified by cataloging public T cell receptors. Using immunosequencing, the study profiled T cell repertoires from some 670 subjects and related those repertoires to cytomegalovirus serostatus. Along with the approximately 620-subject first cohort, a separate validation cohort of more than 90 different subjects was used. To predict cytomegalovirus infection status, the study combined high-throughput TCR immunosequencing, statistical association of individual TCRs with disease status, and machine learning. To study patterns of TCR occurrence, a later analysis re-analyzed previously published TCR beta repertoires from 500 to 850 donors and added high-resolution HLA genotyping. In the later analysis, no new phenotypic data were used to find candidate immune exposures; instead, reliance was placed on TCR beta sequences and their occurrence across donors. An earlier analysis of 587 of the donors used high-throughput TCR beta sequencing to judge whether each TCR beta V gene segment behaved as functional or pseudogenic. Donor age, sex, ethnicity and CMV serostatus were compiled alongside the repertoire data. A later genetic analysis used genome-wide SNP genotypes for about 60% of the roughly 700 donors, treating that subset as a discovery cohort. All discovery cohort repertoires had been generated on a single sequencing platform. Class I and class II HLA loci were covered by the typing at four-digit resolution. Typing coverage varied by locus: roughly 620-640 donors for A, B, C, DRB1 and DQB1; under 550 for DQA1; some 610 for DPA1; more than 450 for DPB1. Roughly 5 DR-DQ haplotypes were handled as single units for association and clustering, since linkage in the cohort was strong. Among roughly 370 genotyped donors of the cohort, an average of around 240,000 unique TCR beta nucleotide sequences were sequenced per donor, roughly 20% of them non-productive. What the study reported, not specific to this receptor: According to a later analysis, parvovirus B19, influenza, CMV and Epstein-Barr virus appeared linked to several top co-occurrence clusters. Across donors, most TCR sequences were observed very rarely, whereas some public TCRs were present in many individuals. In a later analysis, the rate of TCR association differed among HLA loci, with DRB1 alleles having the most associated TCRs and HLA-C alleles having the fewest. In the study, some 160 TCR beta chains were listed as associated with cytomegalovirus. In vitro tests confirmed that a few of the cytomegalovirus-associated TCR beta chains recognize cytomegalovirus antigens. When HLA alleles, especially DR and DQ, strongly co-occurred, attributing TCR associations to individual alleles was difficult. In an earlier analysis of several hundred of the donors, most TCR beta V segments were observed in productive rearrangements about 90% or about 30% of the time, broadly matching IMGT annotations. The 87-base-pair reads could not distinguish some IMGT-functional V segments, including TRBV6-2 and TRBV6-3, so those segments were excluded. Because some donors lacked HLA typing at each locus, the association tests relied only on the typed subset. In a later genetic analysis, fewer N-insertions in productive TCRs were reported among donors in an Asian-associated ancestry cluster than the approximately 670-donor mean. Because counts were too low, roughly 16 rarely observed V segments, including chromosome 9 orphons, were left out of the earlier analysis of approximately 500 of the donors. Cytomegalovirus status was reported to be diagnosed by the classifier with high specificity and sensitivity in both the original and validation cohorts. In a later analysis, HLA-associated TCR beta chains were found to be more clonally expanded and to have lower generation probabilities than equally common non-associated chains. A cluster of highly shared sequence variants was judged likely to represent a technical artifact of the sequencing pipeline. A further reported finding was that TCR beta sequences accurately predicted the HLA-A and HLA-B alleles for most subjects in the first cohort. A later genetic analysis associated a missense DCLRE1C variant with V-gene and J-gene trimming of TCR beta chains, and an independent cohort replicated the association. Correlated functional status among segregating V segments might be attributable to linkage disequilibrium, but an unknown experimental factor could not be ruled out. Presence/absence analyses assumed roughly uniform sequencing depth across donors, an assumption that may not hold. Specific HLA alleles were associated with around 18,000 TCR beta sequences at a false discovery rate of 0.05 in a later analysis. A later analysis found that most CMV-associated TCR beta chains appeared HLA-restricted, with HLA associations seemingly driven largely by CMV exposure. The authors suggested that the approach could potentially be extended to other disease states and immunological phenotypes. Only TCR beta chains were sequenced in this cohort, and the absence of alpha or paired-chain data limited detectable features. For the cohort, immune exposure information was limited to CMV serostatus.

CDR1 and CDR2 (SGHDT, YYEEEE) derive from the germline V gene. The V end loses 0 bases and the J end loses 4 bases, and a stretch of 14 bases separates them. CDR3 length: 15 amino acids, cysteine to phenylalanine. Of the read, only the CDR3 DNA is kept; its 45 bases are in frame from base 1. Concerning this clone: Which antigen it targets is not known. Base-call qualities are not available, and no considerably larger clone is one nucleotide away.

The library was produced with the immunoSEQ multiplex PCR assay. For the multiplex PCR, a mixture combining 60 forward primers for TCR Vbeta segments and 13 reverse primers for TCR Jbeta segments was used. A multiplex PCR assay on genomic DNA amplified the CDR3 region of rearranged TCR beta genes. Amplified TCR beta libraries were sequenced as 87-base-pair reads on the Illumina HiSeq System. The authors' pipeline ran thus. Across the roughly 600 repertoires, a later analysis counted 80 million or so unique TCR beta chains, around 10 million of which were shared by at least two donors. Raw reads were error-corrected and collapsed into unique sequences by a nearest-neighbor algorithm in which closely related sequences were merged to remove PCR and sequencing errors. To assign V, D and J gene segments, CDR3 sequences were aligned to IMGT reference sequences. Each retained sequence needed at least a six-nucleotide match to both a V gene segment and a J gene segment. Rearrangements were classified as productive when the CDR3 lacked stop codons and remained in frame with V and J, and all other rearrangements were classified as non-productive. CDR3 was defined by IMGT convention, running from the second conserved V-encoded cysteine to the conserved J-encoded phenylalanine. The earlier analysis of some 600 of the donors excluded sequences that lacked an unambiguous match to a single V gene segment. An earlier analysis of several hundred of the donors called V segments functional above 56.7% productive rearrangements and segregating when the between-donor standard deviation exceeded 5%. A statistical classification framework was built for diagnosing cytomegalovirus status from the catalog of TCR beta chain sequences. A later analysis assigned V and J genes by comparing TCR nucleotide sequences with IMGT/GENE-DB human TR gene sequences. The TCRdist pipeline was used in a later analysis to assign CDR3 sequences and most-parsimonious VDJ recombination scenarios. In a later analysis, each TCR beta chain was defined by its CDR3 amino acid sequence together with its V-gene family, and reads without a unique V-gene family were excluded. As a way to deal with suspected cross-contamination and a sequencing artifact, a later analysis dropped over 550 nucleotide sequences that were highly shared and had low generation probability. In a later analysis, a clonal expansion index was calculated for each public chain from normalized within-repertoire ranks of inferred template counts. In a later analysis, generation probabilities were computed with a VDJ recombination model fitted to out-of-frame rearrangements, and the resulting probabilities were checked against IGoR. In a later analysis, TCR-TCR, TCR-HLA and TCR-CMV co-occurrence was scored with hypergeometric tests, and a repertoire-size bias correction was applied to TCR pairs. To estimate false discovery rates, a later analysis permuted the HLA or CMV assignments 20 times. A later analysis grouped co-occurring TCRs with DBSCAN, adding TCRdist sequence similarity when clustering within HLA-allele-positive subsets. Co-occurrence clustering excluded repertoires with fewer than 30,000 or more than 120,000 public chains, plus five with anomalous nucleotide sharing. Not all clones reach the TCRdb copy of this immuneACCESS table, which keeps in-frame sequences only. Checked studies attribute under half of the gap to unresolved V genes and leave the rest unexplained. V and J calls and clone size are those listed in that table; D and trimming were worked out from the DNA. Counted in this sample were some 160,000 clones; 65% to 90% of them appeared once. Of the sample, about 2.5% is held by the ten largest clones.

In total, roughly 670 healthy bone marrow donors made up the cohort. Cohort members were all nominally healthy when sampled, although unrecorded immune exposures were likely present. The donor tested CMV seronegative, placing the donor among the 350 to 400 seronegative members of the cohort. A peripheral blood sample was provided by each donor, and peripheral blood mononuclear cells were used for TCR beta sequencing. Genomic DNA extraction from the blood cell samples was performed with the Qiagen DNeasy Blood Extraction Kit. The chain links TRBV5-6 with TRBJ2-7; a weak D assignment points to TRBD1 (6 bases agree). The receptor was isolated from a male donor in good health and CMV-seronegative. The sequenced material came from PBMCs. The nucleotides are TGTGCCAGCAGCTTGGCCGGGACAAAGCCGTACGAGCAGTACTTC. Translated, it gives CASSLAGTKPYEQYF.